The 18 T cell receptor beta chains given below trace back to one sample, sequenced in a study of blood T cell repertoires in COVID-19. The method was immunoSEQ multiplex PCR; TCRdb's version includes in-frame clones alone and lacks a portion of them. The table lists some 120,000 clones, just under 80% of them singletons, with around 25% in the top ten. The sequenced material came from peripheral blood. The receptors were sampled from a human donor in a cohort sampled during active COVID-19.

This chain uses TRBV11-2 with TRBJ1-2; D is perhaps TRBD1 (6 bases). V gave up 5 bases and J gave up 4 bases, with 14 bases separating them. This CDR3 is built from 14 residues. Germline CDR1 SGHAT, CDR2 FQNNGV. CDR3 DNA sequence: TGTGCCAGCAGCCCAGCGGGGGCAGGCTATGGCTACACCTTC. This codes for CASSPAGAGYGYTF.

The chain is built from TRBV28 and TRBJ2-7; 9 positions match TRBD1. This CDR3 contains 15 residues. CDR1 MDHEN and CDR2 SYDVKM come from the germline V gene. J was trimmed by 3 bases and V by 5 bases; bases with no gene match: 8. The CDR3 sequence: CASSAGTGINYEQYF. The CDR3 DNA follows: TGTGCCAGCAGTGCCGGGACAGGGATTAACTACGAGCAGTACTTC. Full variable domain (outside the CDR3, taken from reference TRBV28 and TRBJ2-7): DVKVTQSSRYLVKRTGEKVFLECVQDMDHENMFWYRQDPGLGLRLIYFSYDVKMKEKGDIPEGYSVSREKKERFSLILESASTNQTSMYLCASSAGTGINYEQYFGPGTRLTVT.

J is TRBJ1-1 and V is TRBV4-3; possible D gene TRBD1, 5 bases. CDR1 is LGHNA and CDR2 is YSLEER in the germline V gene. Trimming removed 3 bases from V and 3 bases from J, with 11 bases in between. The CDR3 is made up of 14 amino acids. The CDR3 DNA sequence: TGCGCCAGCAGCCAGGGACTTGAGGACACTGAAGCTTTCTTT. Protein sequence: CASSQGLEDTEAFF.

The CDR3 nucleotides read TGTGCCAGCAGTTTTACTAGCCACGAGCAGTACTTC. As protein: CASSFTSHEQYF. The chain links TRBV12-3 or TRBV12-4 to TRBJ2-7, with D perhaps TRBD2 (6 bases). With 3 bases removed from V and 5 bases from J, the gap between germline ends came to 8 bases. The CDR3 has 12 residues.

CDR3 coding DNA: TGTGCCAGCAGCGCCGGGACAGGGTCAAAATCTCCCAGCACAGATACGCAGTATTTT. Its translation is CASSAGTGSKSPSTDTQYF. V is TRBV2 and J is TRBJ2-3, with 9 bases fitting TRBD1. Germline V gene data show CDR1 as SNHLY and CDR2 as FYNNEI. The J segment lost 0 bases and the V segment lost 6 bases, leaving 16 bases of the junction unmatched. The CDR3 has 19 residues.

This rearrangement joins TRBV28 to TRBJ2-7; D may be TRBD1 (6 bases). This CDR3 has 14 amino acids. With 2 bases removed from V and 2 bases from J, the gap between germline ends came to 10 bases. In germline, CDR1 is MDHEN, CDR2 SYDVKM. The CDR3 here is CASSLQGQPYEQYF. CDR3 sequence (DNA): TGTGCCAGCAGTTTACAAGGACAGCCCTACGAGCAGTACTTC.

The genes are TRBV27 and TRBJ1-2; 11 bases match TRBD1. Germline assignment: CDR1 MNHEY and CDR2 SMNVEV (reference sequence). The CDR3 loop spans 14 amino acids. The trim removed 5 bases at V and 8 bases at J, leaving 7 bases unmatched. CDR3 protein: CASSTRTGGFGYTF. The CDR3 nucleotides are TGTGCCAGCAGTACGCGGACAGGGGGCTTCGGCTACACCTTC.

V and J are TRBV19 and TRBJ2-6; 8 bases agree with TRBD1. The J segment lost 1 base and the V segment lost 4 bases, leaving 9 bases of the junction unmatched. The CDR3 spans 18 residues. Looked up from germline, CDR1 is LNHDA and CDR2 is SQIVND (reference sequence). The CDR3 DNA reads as TGTGCCAGTAGTAGCTGGACAGGGACCCTATCTGGGGCCAACGTCCTGACTTTC. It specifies CASSSWTGTLSGANVLTF.

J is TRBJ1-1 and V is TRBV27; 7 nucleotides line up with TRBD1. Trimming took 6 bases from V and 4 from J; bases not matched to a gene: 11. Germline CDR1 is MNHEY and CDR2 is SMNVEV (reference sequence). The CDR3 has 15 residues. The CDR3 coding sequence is TGTGCCAGCAGCGGAAACAGGGGCGGCCGCACTGAAGCTTTCTTT. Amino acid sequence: CASSGNRGGRTEAFF.

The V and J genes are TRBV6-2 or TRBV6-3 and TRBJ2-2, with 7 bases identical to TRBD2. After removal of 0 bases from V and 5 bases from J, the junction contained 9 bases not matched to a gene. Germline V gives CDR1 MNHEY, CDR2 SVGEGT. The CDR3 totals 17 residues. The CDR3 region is CASSYSIGREKTGELFF. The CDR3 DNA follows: TGTGCCAGCAGTTACTCGATTGGGCGGGAGAAAACCGGGGAGCTGTTTTTT.

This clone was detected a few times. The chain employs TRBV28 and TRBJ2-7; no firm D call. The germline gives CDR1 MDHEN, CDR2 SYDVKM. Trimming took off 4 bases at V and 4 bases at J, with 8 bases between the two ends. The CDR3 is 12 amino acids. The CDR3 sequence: CASSSLLYEQYF. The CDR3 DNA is TGTGCCAGCAGTTCTCTCTTGTACGAGCAGTACTTC.

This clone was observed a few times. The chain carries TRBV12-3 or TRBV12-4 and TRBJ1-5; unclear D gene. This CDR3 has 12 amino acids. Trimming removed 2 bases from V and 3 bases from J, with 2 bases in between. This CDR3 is CASSLYNQPQHF. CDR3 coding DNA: TGTGCCAGCAGTTTATACAATCAGCCCCAGCATTTT.

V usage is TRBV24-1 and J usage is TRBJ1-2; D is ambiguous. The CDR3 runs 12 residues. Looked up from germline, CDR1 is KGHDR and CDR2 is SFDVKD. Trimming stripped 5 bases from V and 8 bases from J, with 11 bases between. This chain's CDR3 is CATSGSVEGYTF. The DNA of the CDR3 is TGTGCCACCAGTGGCTCGGTAGAGGGCTACACCTTC.

In nucleotides, the CDR3 is TGTGCCAGCAGCCAAAGCGGGGGAACTGAAGCTTTCTTT. This sequence encodes CASSQSGGTEAFF. The rearrangement joins TRBV3-1 (or the pseudogene TRBV3-2) to TRBJ1-1, with TRBD1 as a possible D gene (5 bases). V was cut by 2 bases and J by 5 bases, with 9 bases left in between. Germline V gene sequence: CDR1 LGHDT, CDR2 YNNKEL (reference sequence). The CDR3 consists of 13 residues.

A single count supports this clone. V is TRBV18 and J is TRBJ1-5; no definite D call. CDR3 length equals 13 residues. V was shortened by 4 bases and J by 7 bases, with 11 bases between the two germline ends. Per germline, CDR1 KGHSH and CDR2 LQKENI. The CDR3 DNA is TGTGCCAGCTCACGCGACAACTTACAGCCCCAGCATTTT. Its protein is CASSRDNLQPQHF.

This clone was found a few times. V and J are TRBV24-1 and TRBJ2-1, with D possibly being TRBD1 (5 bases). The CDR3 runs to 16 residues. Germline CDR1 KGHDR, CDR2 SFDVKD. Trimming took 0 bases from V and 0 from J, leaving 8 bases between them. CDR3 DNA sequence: TGTGCCACCAGTGATTTGGGGCAGGGCTCCTACAATGAGCAGTTCTTC. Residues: CATSDLGQGSYNEQFF.

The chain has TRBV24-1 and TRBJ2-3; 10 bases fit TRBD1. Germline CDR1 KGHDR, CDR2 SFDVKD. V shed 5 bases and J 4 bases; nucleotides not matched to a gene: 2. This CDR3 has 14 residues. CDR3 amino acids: CATSATGGSDTQYF. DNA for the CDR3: TGTGCCACCAGTGCGACAGGGGGCTCAGATACGCAGTATTTT.

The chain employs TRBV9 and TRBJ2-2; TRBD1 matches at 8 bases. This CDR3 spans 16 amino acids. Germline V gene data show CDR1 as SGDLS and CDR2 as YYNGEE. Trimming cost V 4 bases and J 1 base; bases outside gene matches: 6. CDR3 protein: CASSIRDRQNTGELFF. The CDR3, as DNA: TGTGCCAGCAGCATACGGGACAGGCAGAACACCGGGGAGCTGTTTTTT.